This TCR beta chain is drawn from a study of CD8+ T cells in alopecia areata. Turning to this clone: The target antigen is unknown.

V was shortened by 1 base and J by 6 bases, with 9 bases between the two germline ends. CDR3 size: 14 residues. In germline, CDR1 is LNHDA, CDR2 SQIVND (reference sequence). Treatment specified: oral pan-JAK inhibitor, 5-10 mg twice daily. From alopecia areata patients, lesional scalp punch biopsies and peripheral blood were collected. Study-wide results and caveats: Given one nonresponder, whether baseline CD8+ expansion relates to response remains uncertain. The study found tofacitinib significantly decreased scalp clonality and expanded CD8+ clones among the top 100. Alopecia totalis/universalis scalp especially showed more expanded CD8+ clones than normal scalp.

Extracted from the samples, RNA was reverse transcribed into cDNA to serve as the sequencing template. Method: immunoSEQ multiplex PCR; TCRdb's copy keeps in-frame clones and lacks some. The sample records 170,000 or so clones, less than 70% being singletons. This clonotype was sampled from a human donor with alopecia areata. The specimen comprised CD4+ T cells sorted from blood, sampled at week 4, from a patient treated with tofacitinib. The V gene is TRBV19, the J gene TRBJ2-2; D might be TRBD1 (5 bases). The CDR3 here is CASSIGGRAGELFF. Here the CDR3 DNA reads TGTGCCAGTAGTATAGGGGGCAGGGCCGGGGAGCTGTTTTTT. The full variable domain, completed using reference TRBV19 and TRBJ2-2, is DGGITQSPKYLFRKEGQNVTLSCEQNLNHDAMYWYRQDPGQGLRLIYYSQIVNDFQKGDIAEGYSVSREKKESFPLTVTSAQKNPTAFYLCASSIGGRAGELFFGEGSRLTVL.